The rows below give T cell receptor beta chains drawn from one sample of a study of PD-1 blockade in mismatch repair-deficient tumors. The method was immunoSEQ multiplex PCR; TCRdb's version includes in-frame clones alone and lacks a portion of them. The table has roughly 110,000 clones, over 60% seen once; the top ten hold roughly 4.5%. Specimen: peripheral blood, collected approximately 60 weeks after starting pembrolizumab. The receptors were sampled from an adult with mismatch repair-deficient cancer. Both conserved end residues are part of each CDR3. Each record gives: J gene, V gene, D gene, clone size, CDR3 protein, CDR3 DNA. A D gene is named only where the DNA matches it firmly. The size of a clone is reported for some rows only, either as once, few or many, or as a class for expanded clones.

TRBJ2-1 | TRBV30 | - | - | CAWSRGSSYNEQFF | TGTGCCTGGAGTAGGGGGAGCTCCTACAATGAGCAGTTCTTC
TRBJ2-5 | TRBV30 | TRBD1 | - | CAWTSKGDSRQETQYF | TGTGCCTGGACTTCAAAGGGGGACAGTCGCCAAGAGACCCAGTACTTC
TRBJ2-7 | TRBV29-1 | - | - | CSVVTAASYEQYF | TGCAGCGTGGTGACGGCGGCCTCCTACGAGCAGTACTTC
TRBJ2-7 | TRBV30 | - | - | CAWSGADSSYEQYF | TGTGCCTGGAGTGGGGCGGACAGCTCCTACGAGCAGTACTTC
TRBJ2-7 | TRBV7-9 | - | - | CASSPGEKEYF | TGTGCCAGCAGCCCGGGGGAGAAGGAGTACTTC
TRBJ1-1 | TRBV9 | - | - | CASSVLGSRDVNTEAFF | TGTGCCAGCAGCGTACTAGGGTCGAGGGACGTGAACACTGAAGCTTTCTTT
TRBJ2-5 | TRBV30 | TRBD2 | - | CAWQPGLAGGRETQYF | TGTGCCTGGCAGCCGGGACTAGCGGGAGGAAGGGAGACCCAGTACTTC
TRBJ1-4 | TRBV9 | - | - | CASSVTGLNDEKLFF | TGTGCCAGCAGCGTAACAGGGTTAAATGATGAAAAACTGTTTTTT
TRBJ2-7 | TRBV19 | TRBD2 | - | CASSIGAGVSNEQYF | TGTGCCAGTAGTATTGGTGCGGGAGTCTCCAACGAGCAGTACTTC
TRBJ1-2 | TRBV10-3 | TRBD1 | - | CAISETRDRASGYTF | TGTGCCATCAGTGAGACCCGGGACAGGGCGTCTGGCTACACCTTC
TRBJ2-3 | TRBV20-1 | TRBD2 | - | CGTSGTDTQYF | TGCGGGACTAGCGGCACAGATACGCAGTATTTT
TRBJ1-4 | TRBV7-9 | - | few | CASSIATGRGEKLFF | TGTGCCAGCAGCATAGCGACAGGCCGAGGTGAAAAACTGTTTTTT
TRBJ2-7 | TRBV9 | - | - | CASSVGTGDYEQYF | TGTGCCAGCAGCGTAGGTACAGGAGATTACGAGCAGTACTTC
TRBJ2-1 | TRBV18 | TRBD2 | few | CASSGTSGNNEQFF | TGTGCCAGCTCAGGGACTAGCGGGAATAATGAGCAGTTCTTC
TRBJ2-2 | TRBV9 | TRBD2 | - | CASSVAGLAGVNTGELFF | TGTGCCAGCAGCGTAGCTGGGCTAGCGGGAGTTAACACCGGGGAGCTGTTTTTT
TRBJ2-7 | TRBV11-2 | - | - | CASSSGPYEQYF | TGTGCCAGCAGCTCCGGGCCCTACGAGCAGTACTTC